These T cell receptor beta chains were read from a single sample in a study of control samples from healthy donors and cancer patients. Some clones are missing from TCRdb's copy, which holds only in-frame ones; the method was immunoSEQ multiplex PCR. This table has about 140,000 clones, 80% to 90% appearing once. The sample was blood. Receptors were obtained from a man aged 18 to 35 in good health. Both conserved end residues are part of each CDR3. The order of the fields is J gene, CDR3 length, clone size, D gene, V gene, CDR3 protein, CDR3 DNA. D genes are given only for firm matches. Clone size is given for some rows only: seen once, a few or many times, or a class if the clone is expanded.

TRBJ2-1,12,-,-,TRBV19,CASSPRANEQFF,TGTGCCAGTAGTCCCCGGGCCAATGAGCAGTTCTTC
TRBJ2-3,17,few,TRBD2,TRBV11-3,CASSVGTSGETTDTQYF,TGTGCCAGCAGCGTCGGGACTAGCGGGGAGACTACAGATACGCAGTATTTT
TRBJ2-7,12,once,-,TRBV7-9,CASSRDLYEQYF,TGTGCCAGCAGCCGGGACTTGTACGAGCAGTACTTC
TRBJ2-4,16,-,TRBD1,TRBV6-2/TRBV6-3,CASSSAWTGVRRIQYF,TGTGCCAGCAGTTCTGCGTGGACAGGGGTTCGAAGGATTCAGTACTTC
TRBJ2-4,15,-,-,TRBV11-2,CASSFRDIAKNIQYF,TGTGCCAGCAGCTTCCGGGACATAGCCAAAAACATTCAGTACTTC
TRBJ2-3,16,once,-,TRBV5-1,CASSAQGTGGTDTQYF,TGCGCCAGCAGCGCGCAAGGCACGGGGGGCACAGATACGCAGTATTTT
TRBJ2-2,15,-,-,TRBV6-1,CASSELGGGAGELFF,TGTGCCAGCAGTGAATTGGGGGGCGGGGCCGGGGAGCTGTTTTTT
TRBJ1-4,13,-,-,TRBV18,CASSQATNEKLFF,TGTGCCAGCTCACAGGCAACTAATGAAAAACTGTTTTTT
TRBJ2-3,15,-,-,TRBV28,CASTESFPTGDTQYF,TGTGCCAGCACCGAGAGCTTCCCGACAGGAGATACGCAGTATTTT
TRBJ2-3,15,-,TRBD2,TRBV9,CASSAGGGSTDTQYF,TGTGCCAGCAGCGCCGGGGGGGGAAGCACAGATACGCAGTATTTT
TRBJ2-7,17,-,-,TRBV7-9,CASSLSLATGIPYEQYF,TGTGCCAGCAGCTTATCCTTGGCGACAGGTATTCCCTACGAGCAGTACTTC
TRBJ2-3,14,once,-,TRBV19,CASSVLDGTDTQYF,TGTGCCAGTAGTGTACTAGATGGCACAGATACGCAGTATTTT
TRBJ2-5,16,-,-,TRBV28,CASSSPQGDRVETQYF,TGTGCCAGCAGTTCCCCCCAAGGGGACCGGGTTGAGACCCAGTACTTC
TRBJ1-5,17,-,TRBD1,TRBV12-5,CASGLTRGTGNNQPQHF,TGTGCTAGTGGTTTGACCAGAGGGACAGGGAATAATCAGCCCCAGCATTTT
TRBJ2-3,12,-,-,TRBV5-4,CASSSTGDTQYF,TGTGCCAGCAGCTCTACAGGAGATACGCAGTATTTT
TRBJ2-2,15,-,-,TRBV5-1,CASSPEVGGTGELFF,TGCGCCAGCAGCCCGGAGGTGGGAGGCACCGGGGAGCTGTTTTTT
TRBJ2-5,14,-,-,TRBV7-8,CASRNRDGQETQYF,TGTGCCAGCAGAAACCGGGACGGTCAAGAGACCCAGTACTTC
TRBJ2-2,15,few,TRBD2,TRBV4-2,CASSQRTSGTGELFF,TGTGCCAGCAGCCAGCGGACTAGCGGAACCGGGGAGCTGTTTTTT
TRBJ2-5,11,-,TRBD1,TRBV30,CAGTAIETQYF,TGTGCCGGGACAGCGATTGAGACCCAGTACTTC
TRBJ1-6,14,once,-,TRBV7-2,CASSLTGGISPLHF,TGTGCCAGCAGCTTAACGGGGGGCATATCACCCCTCCACTTT
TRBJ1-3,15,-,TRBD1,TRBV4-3,CASSQAGGSGNTIYF,TGCGCCAGCAGCCAAGCAGGGGGCTCTGGAAACACCATATATTTT
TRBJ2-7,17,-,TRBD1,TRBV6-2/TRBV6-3,CASSYSRQGDPFYEQYF,TGTGCCAGCAGTTACTCGAGACAGGGGGATCCCTTCTACGAGCAGTACTTC
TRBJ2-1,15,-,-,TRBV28,CASSWWGRDDNEQFF,TGTGCCAGCAGTTGGTGGGGACGGGACGACAATGAGCAGTTCTTC
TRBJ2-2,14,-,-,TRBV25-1,CASSSWANTGELFF,TGTGCCAGCAGTTCTTGGGCGAACACCGGGGAGCTGTTTTTT
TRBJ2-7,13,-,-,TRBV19,CASSIGGVYEQYF,TGTGCCAGTAGTATAGGAGGGGTCTACGAGCAGTACTTC
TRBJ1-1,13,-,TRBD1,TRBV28,CASSDRVGPEAFF,TGTGCCAGCAGTGACAGGGTTGGGCCTGAAGCTTTCTTT
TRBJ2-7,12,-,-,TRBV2,CASRATGYEQYF,TGTGCCAGCAGAGCGACAGGCTACGAGCAGTACTTC
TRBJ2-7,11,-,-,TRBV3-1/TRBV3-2,CASSQIYEQYF,TGTGCCAGCAGTCAAATTTACGAGCAGTACTTC
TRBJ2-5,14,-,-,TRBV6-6,CASSALPNGETQYF,TGTGCCAGCAGTGCGCTTCCCAATGGGGAGACCCAGTACTTC
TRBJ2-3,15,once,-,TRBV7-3,CASSPTGTSGDTQYF,TGTGCCAGCAGCCCAACCGGGACCTCAGGAGATACGCAGTATTTT
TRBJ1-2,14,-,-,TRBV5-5,CASSLAGFDYGYTF,TGTGCCAGCAGCTTGGCAGGGTTCGACTATGGCTACACCTTC